A selection of T cell receptor beta chains follows, all from one sample in a study of cytomegalovirus exposure and HLA in healthy donors. Only in-frame clones appear in the TCRdb table, and some are missing; sequencing was by immunoSEQ multiplex PCR. This table holds some 78,000 clones, about 95% found once. The sequenced sample consisted of PBMCs. The source of these receptors is a man aged 18 to 35 in good health and CMV-seropositive. Each CDR3 is given with its conserved first and last residue. The D gene is left open where the match is weak. Expanded clones are given a class, and other clones once, few, many or no size at all.

d_call	v_call	j_call	clone_size	cdr3_nt	cdr3_aa
TRBD1	TRBV6-5	TRBJ2-7	.	TGTGCCAGCAGTTACTCGGCAGGGGGCCGGTCCTACGAGCAGTACTTC	CASSYSAGGRSYEQYF
.	TRBV5-6	TRBJ1-1	.	TGTGCCAGCAGCTCACCTGGACATGAAGCTTTCTTT	CASSSPGHEAFF
.	TRBV27	TRBJ2-3	.	TGTGCCAGCAGTTCCCGACAGGTCGATACGCAGTATTTT	CASSSRQVDTQYF
TRBD1	TRBV11-2	TRBJ2-1	.	TGTGCCAGCAGCTTAACCGGGACAGGGGGCAATGAGCAGTTCTTC	CASSLTGTGGNEQFF
.	TRBV5-6	TRBJ2-4	.	TGTGCCAGCAGCTTGGGGGCGGGCAGGGGAAGGGCCAAAAACATTCAGTACTTC	CASSLGAGRGRAKNIQYF
TRBD1	TRBV5-1	TRBJ1-4	.	TGCGCCAGCCGACAGGGCCGATTTTTGGGCCCACGGCTAACTAATGAAAAACTGTTTTTT	CASRQGRFLGPRLTNEKLFF
TRBD2	TRBV6-1	TRBJ2-1	.	TGTGCCAGCAGTGGACAGAGGACTAGCGGGAAGGGGAATGAGCAGTTCTTC	CASSGQRTSGKGNEQFF
TRBD1	TRBV5-4	TRBJ1-4	.	TGTGCCAGCAGCTTGCACAGGGGGCTTGGTGAAAAACTGTTTTTT	CASSLHRGLGEKLFF
.	TRBV6-5	TRBJ1-2	.	TGTGCCAGCAGCCTACGGGGGTCCTACTATGGCTACACCTTC	CASSLRGSYYGYTF
TRBD2	TRBV5-1	TRBJ2-2	.	TGCGCCAGCAGCATCGCCCTAGCGGGAAGCATTAGTATGGGCGGGGAGCTGTTTTTT	CASSIALAGSISMGGELFF
TRBD2	TRBV19	TRBJ2-3	once	TGTGCCAATTTTGGGGAGCGGGGGAGCACAGATACGCAGTATTTT	CANFGERGSTDTQYF
.	TRBV29-1	TRBJ1-2	once	TGCAGCGTTCCTGAGGTCTGGGGGGGAGGCTACACCTTC	CSVPEVWGGGYTF
.	TRBV28	TRBJ1-2	.	TGTGCCAGCAGTTCCCTAGTAGCCGCCATGAGAGGCTACACCTTC	CASSSLVAAMRGYTF
.	TRBV7-2	TRBJ1-2	few	TGTGCCAGCAGCTTAAGCTCCTATGGCTACACCTTC	CASSLSSYGYTF
.	TRBV6-5	TRBJ2-7	.	TGTGCCAGCAGTCGGGACTACAGGGTCGAGCAGTACTTC	CASSRDYRVEQYF